The next 31 T cell receptor beta chains were all read from a single sample in a study of blood T cell repertoires in COVID-19. This table comes from immunoSEQ multiplex PCR, and its TCRdb copy is limited to in-frame clones, with some not included. Of 100,000 to 150,000 clones listed, 65% to 85% are singletons. Sequenced material: peripheral blood. The receptors here all came from a woman older than 75 with acute or convalescent COVID-19.

The chain links TRBV5-1 to TRBJ2-7, with 10 bases that match TRBD1. In germline, CDR1 is SGHRS, CDR2 YFSETQ. The CDR3 spans 15 residues. V was pared by 3 bases and J by 4 bases, with 7 bases of the junction left unmatched. The CDR3 loop reads CASSSAPGQGYEQYF. CDR3 nucleotide sequence: TGCGCCAGCAGCTCGGCCCCGGGACAGGGGTACGAGCAGTACTTC. The entire variable domain, with the rest obtained from reference TRBV5-1 and TRBJ2-7, is as follows: KAGVTQTPRYLIKTRGQQVTLSCSPISGHRSVSWYQQTPGQGLQFLFEYFSETQRNKGNFPGRFSGRQFSNSRSEMNVSTLELGDSALYLCASSSAPGQGYEQYFGPGTRLTVT.

The CDR3 reads CASRGDRDDQPQHF. CDR3 DNA sequence: TGTGCCAGCCGGGGGGACAGGGACGATCAGCCCCAGCATTTT. The chain carries TRBV7-9 and TRBJ1-5; 9 bases map to TRBD1. There are 14 residues in the CDR3. Germline V CDR1 and CDR2: SEHNR, FQNEAQ (reference sequence). J gave up 5 bases and V 8 bases, and 7 bases lay outside the gene matches.

The V and J genes are TRBV4-3 and TRBJ1-6; D remains unclear. Germline CDR1 reads LGHNA; CDR2 reads YSLEER. The CDR3 spans 15 residues. The germline V and J ends were trimmed by 0 bases and 6 bases, with 9 bases remaining between them. CDR3 sequence reads: CASSQEPQTNSPLHF. The CDR3 DNA reads TGCGCCAGCAGCCAAGAGCCACAGACTAATTCACCCCTCCACTTT.

The chain uses TRBV27 and TRBJ1-2; possibly TRBD1 for D (5 bases). Germline values: CDR1 MNHEY, CDR2 SMNVEV (reference sequence). CDR3 length: 14 residues. Between the trimmed V and J ends, which lost 8 bases and 4 bases, there was a span of 17 bases. CDR3 coding DNA: TGTGCCAGCTGTCCTCGGGGGTTACCCTATGGCTACACCTTC. It is translated as CASCPRGLPYGYTF.

This chain uses TRBV5-1 with TRBJ2-3, with 9 nucleotides matching TRBD2. V was pared by 4 bases and J by 1 base, with 7 bases of the junction left unmatched. Per germline, CDR1 SGHRS and CDR2 YFSETQ. CDR3 length equals 16 residues. CDR3 in amino acids: CASSPLGGGGTDTQYF. The CDR3 DNA reads TGCGCCAGCAGCCCGCTTGGCGGGGGGGGCACAGATACGCAGTATTTT.

This chain connects TRBV19 to TRBJ2-1; TRBD1 agrees at 12 bases. Germline V gene lookup returns CDR1 LNHDA and CDR2 SQIVND (reference sequence). The length of the CDR3 is 16 residues. J was trimmed by 7 bases and V by 6 bases; bases with no gene match: 10. The CDR3 loop is CASRLPRDRGRNEQFF. The DNA of the CDR3 is TGTGCCAGTAGATTACCCCGGGACAGGGGGCGGAATGAGCAGTTCTTC.

There are a few counts of this clone. The V call is TRBV5-1, the J call TRBJ1-4; 9 nucleotides match TRBD1. The germline gives CDR1 SGHRS, CDR2 YFSETQ. The CDR3 totals 17 residues. The V and J ends lost 3 bases and 7 bases, in that order; junction bases with no gene match: 13. The CDR3 coding sequence is TGCGCCAGCAGCTGGAAACTTAAAGGACAGGGGAGTGAAAAACTGTTTTTT. Translation gives CASSWKLKGQGSEKLFF.

In its sample, this clone was seen once. This chain joins TRBV6-1 and TRBJ1-1; D gene unclear. This CDR3 contains 13 residues. Deletions cut 6 bases from V and 4 bases from J, with 12 bases between. Germline V CDR1 and CDR2: MNHNS, SASEGT. The CDR3 spells CASSLRESTEAFF. Here the CDR3 DNA reads TGTGCCAGCAGCCTCCGGGAATCCACTGAAGCTTTCTTT.

J is TRBJ1-3 and V is TRBV5-1; possible D gene TRBD1, 6 bases. The germline V gene encodes CDR1 SGHRS and CDR2 YFSETQ. V shed 4 bases and J shed 2 bases, with 10 bases lying between them. CDR3 length: 14 residues. DNA of the CDR3: TGCGCCAGCAGCCAACAGGGCCCTGGAAACACCATATATTTT. Translation: CASSQQGPGNTIYF.

The chain carries TRBV18 and TRBJ2-6; weak D call: TRBD2 (6 bases). CDR1 KGHSH and CDR2 LQKENI come from the germline V gene. The CDR3 length is 17 residues. The V end was cut by 1 base, the J end by 0 bases, with 10 bases between. The CDR3 is CASSPRGDISGANVLTF. In DNA, the CDR3 is TGTGCCAGCTCACCACGGGGGGATATCTCTGGGGCCAACGTCCTGACTTTC.

This chain uses TRBV7-9 with TRBJ1-1, with D possibly matching TRBD1 (5 bases). V was shortened by 5 bases and J by 1 base, with 17 bases between the two germline ends. The CDR3 is 16 residues long. From germline, CDR1 is SEHNR and CDR2 FQNEAQ (reference sequence). The CDR3 DNA reads as TGTGCCAGCAGCCTAAACTCAGGGATGAGGAACACTGAAGCTTTCTTT. Protein product: CASSLNSGMRNTEAFF. The entire variable domain, with the rest obtained from reference TRBV7-9 and TRBJ1-1, is as follows: DTGVSQNPRHKITKRGQNVTFRCDPISEHNRLYWYRQTLGQGPEFLTYFQNEAQLEKSRLLSDRFSAERPKGSFSTLEIQRTEQGDSAMYLCASSLNSGMRNTEAFFGQGTRLTVV.

The chain couples TRBV14 to TRBJ2-1, with D perhaps matching TRBD2 (6 bases). In germline, CDR1 is SGHDN, CDR2 FVKESK. The V end lost 4 bases, the J end lost 12 bases, and 19 bases lay between the germline ends. CDR3 length equals 14 residues. The CDR3 region has the DNA TGTGCCAGCAGCCCTAGCGTCCTGGGAATTTTGCAGTTCTTC. This codes for CASSPSVLGILQFF.

The V and J genes are TRBV2 and TRBJ2-3, with TRBD2 identical over 14 bases. Trimming took 11 bases from V and 4 from J; bases not matched to a gene: 11. The CDR3 consists of 16 residues. Germline V gives CDR1 SNHLY, CDR2 FYNNEI. The CDR3 DNA sequence: TGTGCCCCTCAGAAAGGGACTAGCGGGAGCCCAGATACGCAGTATTTT. Protein sequence: CAPQKGTSGSPDTQYF. The full variable domain, with the rest looked up from reference TRBV2 and TRBJ2-3, is EPEVTQTPSHQVTQMGQEVILRCVPISNHLYFYWYRQILGQKVEFLVSFYNNEISEKSEIFDDQFSVERPDGSNFTLKIRSTKLEDSAMYFCAPQKGTSGSPDTQYFGPGTRLTVL.

This clone was seen just once. The gene calls are TRBV12-3 or TRBV12-4 and TRBJ1-2; the match to TRBD1 covers 7 bases. The V segment lost 4 bases and the J segment 7 bases; nucleotides outside the gene matches: 6. CDR3 length equals 13 residues. The CDR3 loop reads CASSWKGAGGYTF. CDR3 DNA sequence: TGTGCCAGCAGTTGGAAGGGGGCTGGTGGCTACACCTTC.

The CDR3 reads CASSSQSHRDEKLFF. The CDR3 coding sequence is TGTGCCAGCAGCTCTCAATCCCACAGGGATGAAAAACTGTTTTTT. The chain is built from TRBV5-4 and TRBJ1-4; D is possibly TRBD1 (6 bases). This CDR3 contains 15 residues. Germline V gene sequence: CDR1 SGHNT, CDR2 YYREEE (reference sequence). V was pared by 3 bases and J by 6 bases, with 15 bases between.

The V and J genes are TRBV4-3 and TRBJ2-3, with 7 nucleotides matching TRBD1. From germline, CDR1 is LGHNA and CDR2 YSLEER. V lost 0 bases and J lost 10; bases outside the gene matches: 4. This CDR3 is built from 13 residues. The CDR3 DNA reads as TGCGCCAGCAGCCAAGAACAGGGGCGAGCGCAGTATTTT. Encoded protein: CASSQEQGRAQYF.

This chain uses TRBV5-1 with TRBJ2-3; 7 nucleotides match TRBD2. The CDR3 extends over 16 amino acids. The V and J ends lost 4 bases and 0 bases, in that order; junction bases with no gene match: 8. Germline CDR1 and CDR2: SGHRS and YFSETQ. The CDR3 sequence: CASSRSGDYSTDTQYF. Written as DNA, the CDR3 is TGCGCCAGCAGCCGCTCGGGGGACTATAGCACAGATACGCAGTATTTT.

CDR3 region: CASSFSGLATGTDTQYF. In nucleotides, the CDR3 is TGCGCCAGCAGCTTTTCTGGGCTAGCGACAGGGACAGATACGCAGTATTTT. The chain employs TRBV5-1 and TRBJ2-3, with D possibly being TRBD1 (7 bases). With 2 bases removed from V and 3 bases from J, the gap between germline ends came to 19 bases. From germline, CDR1 is SGHRS and CDR2 YFSETQ. This CDR3 has 17 amino acids.

The genes are TRBV6-5 and TRBJ1-2; no firm D call. The CDR3 totals 15 residues. V lost 2 bases to trimming and J lost 1 base, with 11 bases between them. Looked up from germline, CDR1 is MNHEY and CDR2 is SVGAGI. DNA for the CDR3: TGTGCCAGCAGTTACGCGGGCGGACTTAACTATGGCTACACCTTC. It specifies CASSYAGGLNYGYTF.

This chain uses TRBV20-1 with TRBJ1-1, with a possible D match to TRBD1 (6 bases). Per germline, CDR1 DFQATT and CDR2 SNEGSKA (reference sequence). CDR3 length: 13 residues. V lost 3 bases, J lost 4 bases, and 12 bases lay in between. CDR3 region: CSASPGASTEAFF. CDR3 coding DNA: TGCAGTGCTAGTCCAGGGGCGAGCACTGAAGCTTTCTTT.

The V gene is TRBV6-6, the J gene TRBJ1-5, with D possibly matching TRBD1 (5 bases). Germline CDR1 reads MNHNY; CDR2 reads SVGAGI (reference sequence). The ends were cut back, 1 base at V and 4 bases at J, with 8 bases in the middle. CDR3 length: 14 amino acids. CDR3 nucleotide sequence: TGTGCCAGCAGTTACTTTCAGGGTAATCAGCCCCAGCATTTT. Protein: CASSYFQGNQPQHF.

The rearrangement joins TRBV9 to TRBJ2-7; 9 bases align to TRBD2. The CDR3 contains 16 residues. V gave up 0 bases and J gave up 6 bases; unmatched junction bases: 10. Germline assignment: CDR1 SGDLS and CDR2 YYNGEE. The CDR3 DNA follows: TGTGCCAGCAGCGTAGCTACAGGCGGGAGGGCAGTCGAGCAGTACTTC. This codes for CASSVATGGRAVEQYF.

The gene calls are TRBV7-9 and TRBJ1-3; D is uncertain. Germline CDR1 and CDR2: SEHNR and FQNEAQ (reference sequence). The CDR3 is 14 residues long. Trimming took 1 base from V and 1 from J, leaving 5 bases between them. The CDR3 sequence is CASSLDLSGNTIYF. The CDR3 DNA follows: TGTGCCAGCAGCTTAGATCTATCTGGAAACACCATATATTTT.

The chain recombines TRBV10-3 with TRBJ1-1, with 7 bases aligning to TRBD1. The CDR3 contains 12 residues. Germline V lookup: CDR1 ENHRY, CDR2 SYGVKD. Losses at the gene ends were 8 bases for V and 2 bases for J; bases not matched to a gene: 2. The CDR3 loop reads CAIQGGNTEAFF. For the CDR3, the DNA is TGTGCCATCCAGGGGGGAAACACTGAAGCTTTCTTT.

The chain has TRBV9 and TRBJ1-2, with D uncertain. This CDR3 region has 14 residues. Between the trimmed V and J ends, which lost 0 bases and 4 bases, there was a span of 10 bases. CDR1 is SGDLS, CDR2 YYNGEE, per germline. CDR3 in DNA: TGTGCCAGCAGCGTAGATTTGAGCGCCTATGGCTACACCTTC. This gives the protein CASSVDLSAYGYTF.

This chain links TRBV7-6 with TRBJ2-1; 8 bases fit TRBD1. This CDR3 spans 14 amino acids. Per the germline V gene, CDR1 is SGHVS and CDR2 is FNYEAQ. Losses at the gene ends were 5 bases for V and 10 bases for J; bases not matched to a gene: 10. CDR3 sequence: CASSRTRGPREQFF. DNA of the CDR3: TGTGCCAGCAGCCGCACCAGGGGGCCTAGGGAGCAGTTCTTC.

This clone was detected once. V is TRBV7-9 and J is TRBJ2-5; TRBD2 agrees at 7 bases. The CDR3 runs to 14 residues. Germline-derived CDR1 and CDR2 are SEHNR and FQNEAQ (reference sequence). The J segment lost 4 bases and the V segment lost 5 bases, leaving 7 bases of the junction unmatched. The chain's CDR3 is CASSLGAGSETQYF. DNA of the CDR3: TGTGCCAGCAGCCTGGGAGCGGGATCAGAGACCCAGTACTTC. Full variable domain (remainder filled in from reference TRBV7-9 and TRBJ2-5): DTGVSQNPRHKITKRGQNVTFRCDPISEHNRLYWYRQTLGQGPEFLTYFQNEAQLEKSRLLSDRFSAERPKGSFSTLEIQRTEQGDSAMYLCASSLGAGSETQYFGPGTRLLVL.

The gene calls are TRBV5-1 and TRBJ1-3, with D unclear. V lost 6 bases to trimming and J lost 2 bases, with 15 bases between them. Germline CDR1 and CDR2: SGHRS and YFSETQ. The CDR3 spans 15 residues. The CDR3 region is CASTFGEGPGNTIYF. Here the CDR3 DNA reads TGCGCCAGCACCTTCGGGGAGGGCCCTGGAAACACCATATATTTT.

The rearrangement joins TRBV11-3 to TRBJ2-3; no clear D. Germline CDR1 reads SGHNT; CDR2 reads YENEEA. This CDR3 has 13 residues. V lost 1 base to trimming and J lost 6 bases, with 8 bases between them. The CDR3 reads CASSLGLRDTQYF. Written as DNA, the CDR3 is TGTGCCAGCAGCTTAGGACTTCGGGATACGCAGTATTTT.

This chain connects TRBV5-1 to TRBJ2-7; D might be TRBD1 (5 bases). The CDR3 is 15 amino acids. Trimming left V 0 bases short and J 2 bases short, with 12 bases between. Looked up from germline, CDR1 is SGHRS and CDR2 is YFSETQ. The CDR3 loop is CASSLAPGPTYEQYF. CDR3 nucleotides: TGCGCCAGCAGCTTGGCTCCAGGGCCTACCTACGAGCAGTACTTC.

The chain couples TRBV5-8 to TRBJ2-7; D may be TRBD1 (5 bases). Germline V gene data show CDR1 as SGHTS and CDR2 as YDEGEE. CDR3 length equals 14 residues. Trimming stripped 5 bases from V and 0 bases from J, with 12 bases between. CDR3 coding DNA: TGTGCCAGCAGGATTGCAGGGAACTCCTACGAGCAGTACTTC. Encoded protein: CASRIAGNSYEQYF.